Sequencing of this T cell receptor beta chain was carried out in a study of vaccination and CD4 T cells after COVID-19 (dated by TCRdb to between 2021 and 2024). With respect to the entire study: The convalescent cohort included six males and four females, with two Hispanic individuals, seven Caucasians, two Asians and one multiracial person. The time from the second vaccine dose to post-vaccine blood sampling had a median of roughly 77 days and ranged from roughly 12 to 250 days. Post-COVID blood samples were collected from convalescent patients a median of roughly 100 days after diagnosis, with a range of about 35 to 170 days. Each participant got two doses of either the Pfizer-BioNTech BNT162b2 vaccine (n=8) or the Moderna mRNA-1273 vaccine (n=2). In control cultures, a CEFX viral epitope pool was used as positive control, an HIV-1 Nef peptide pool was used as negative control, or no peptide was added. Overlapping spike peptide pools from SARS-CoV-2 and from the common cold coronaviruses HCoV-NL63, HCoV-OC43 and HCoV-229E were used as culture stimuli. In under 13 COVID-19 convalescent patients and several infection-naive healthy vaccine recipients, researchers compared the spike-specific CD4+ TCR repertoire from before mRNA vaccination with the repertoire from after. Here is what the overall study found, with its caveats: Only a relatively small number of convalescent patients were included in the study, and early timepoints following natural infection were not analyzed. The median number of SARS-CoV-2-reactive clonotypes rose from around 20 after infection to 38 after vaccination, but the change was not significant. In convalescent patients, a median roughly 83% of post-vaccine SARS-CoV-2-reactive clones were detected only after vaccination, and vaccine-specific priming was suggested by this finding. In convalescent patients, nearly all vaccine-specific clones (304 of 307) were found to be mono-reactive for SARS-CoV-2 spike rather than cross-reactive with common cold coronaviruses.

Sample treatment or condition, as interpreted from the label and publication: roughly 11-day PBMC culture with coronavirus spike peptide pools or control peptides (ViraFEST assay). The study used the ViraFEST assay, which expanded antigen-specific T cells with peptide pools and then identified expanded clonotypes by TCR sequencing. Negative nucleocapsid antibody tests taken both before and after vaccination confirmed that the healthy vaccine recipients had no prior SARS-CoV-2 infection. Each well held roughly 2 million PBMCs cultured in IMDM containing roughly 5% human AB serum and roughly 9.7 IU/ml IL-2, with 7.5 to 10 ug/ml peptide pools added. On days 3 and 7, half of the culture medium was replaced with fresh IL-2-containing medium. After around 11 days of culture, CD4+ T cells were isolated by negative selection with the EasySep CD4+ T cell isolation kit. Ficoll-Paque Plus gradient centrifugation was used to isolate PBMCs from whole blood, and the isolated PBMCs were then either used fresh or cryopreserved at -140C. Culture conditions were generally each tested in triplicate wells.

V is pared back by 6 bases and J by 3 bases, with 12 bases lying between the germline termini. The CDR3 measures 14 amino acids from cysteine to phenylalanine. Just CDR3 DNA is preserved here, 42 bases in frame from base 1. CDR1 and CDR2, looked up from the germline V gene, are SGHVS and FQNEAQ. Remarks on this clonotype: It has no known antigen specificity. Within one base of it there is no much larger clone, and no base qualities were kept.

Library preparation used PCR. DNA from cultured CD4+ T cells underwent TCR sequencing with the Oncomine TCR Beta short-read assay at the Johns Hopkins FTIC core. The QIAamp micro DNA kit was used to extract genomic DNA from the cultured CD4+ T cells. The Oncomine TCR Beta libraries from cultured CD4+ T cells were pooled using unique dual indexes and then sequenced on an Illumina iSeq 100. On the study's bioinformatics: Non-productive sequences were removed, and CDR3s that did not start with C, did not end with F or W, or were shorter than 7 amino acids were discarded. The MANAFEST web application identified antigen-specific clonotypes by comparing peptide-stimulated wells against reference wells and other culture wells. For a clone to be called positive, the clone needed an FDR below 0.05, an odds ratio above 5, and a productive frequency above 0.1% in at least two of three replicate wells. A clonotype was classed as cross-reactive if the clonotype showed significant expansion both in SARS-CoV-2 spike wells and in at least one common cold coronavirus spike condition. CDR3 homology was assessed with Levenshtein distances (stringdist) and unrooted phylogenetic trees (ape) in R version 3.6.1. The public reads were reprocessed in TCRdb via fastp at Q25 and MiXCR, keeping in-frame beta chains. Rows with a matching CDR3 protein are joined into one entry that keeps the most common DNA and genes. The V and J calls come from TCRdb's annotation, not from the publication. Across this sample there are around 11,000 distinct CDR3 sequences, with around 27% seen only once. Of the sample, more than 25% falls within the top ten clones.

The origin of this receptor is a human donor who received a COVID-19 vaccine. Specimen: CD4+ T cells from blood, cultured in vitro, collected before SARS-CoV-2 vaccination. Recombination linked TRBV7-8 to TRBJ2-1, with the D gene uncertain. The CDR3 corresponds to CASSRASGYNEQFF. The nucleotides are TGTGCCAGCAGTCGGGCCTCGGGCTACAATGAGCAGTTCTTC.